One and the same sample provided the 26 T cell receptor beta chains below, sequenced in a study of blood T cell repertoires in COVID-19. TCRdb keeps only in-frame clones here, not all; method: immunoSEQ multiplex PCR. The sample records 200,000 to 250,000 clones, approximately 90% being singletons. The sequencing input was peripheral blood. The receptors were gathered from a man aged 55 to 69 with COVID-19, enrolled during active disease.

The chain recombines TRBV2 with TRBJ2-7; possibly TRBD2 for D (6 bases). V dropped 8 bases and J dropped 6 bases, with 17 bases sitting between them. There are 13 residues in the CDR3. Germline V gives CDR1 SNHLY, CDR2 FYNNEI. The CDR3 sequence is CASLEGAPGEQYF. The CDR3 DNA reads as TGTGCCAGCTTGGAGGGTGCCCCGGGCGAGCAGTACTTC.

The genes are TRBV13 and TRBJ2-3; TRBD2 matches 8 bases. The CDR3 has 17 residues. Germline lookup yields CDR1 PRHDT and CDR2 FYEKMQ (reference sequence). V gave up 5 bases and J gave up 6 bases; unmatched junction bases: 16. CDR3: CASSQPHGRVGIDTQYF. In DNA form, the CDR3 reads TGTGCCAGCAGCCAGCCCCACGGGAGGGTGGGTATTGATACGCAGTATTTT.

This chain connects TRBV27 to TRBJ1-2; TRBD1 might be the D (6 bases). Germline-derived CDR1 and CDR2 are MNHEY and SMNVEV (reference sequence). This CDR3 is built from 12 residues. V lost 3 bases, J lost 4 bases, and 6 bases lay in between. CDR3: CASSFRGYGYTF. The CDR3 region has the DNA TGTGCCAGCAGTTTCAGGGGCTATGGCTACACCTTC.

J is TRBJ2-6 and V is TRBV7-3; D may be TRBD1 (7 bases). The CDR3 sequence is 18 residues long. The germline V gene has CDR1 SGHTA and CDR2 FQGTGA. V was pared by 3 bases and J by 2 bases, with 17 bases between. This CDR3 reads CASSFWVRGTPGANVLTF. In nucleotides, the CDR3 is TGTGCCAGCAGCTTTTGGGTCAGGGGGACTCCTGGGGCCAACGTCCTGACTTTC.

V usage is TRBV5-4 and J usage is TRBJ1-1; 7 nucleotides align to TRBD1. The V gene end was trimmed by 0 bases and the J gene end by 10 bases; junction bases not matched to a gene: 9. Germline V gene sequence: CDR1 SGHNT, CDR2 YYREEE (reference sequence). CDR3 length: 14 amino acids. CDR3 region: CASSLDGTASVAFF. The CDR3 DNA reads as TGTGCCAGCAGCTTGGATGGGACAGCCTCGGTAGCTTTCTTT.

In DNA, the CDR3 is TGTGCCAGCTCACCTGGACTAGCGGGCCGATTGTCCTACAATGAGCAGTTCTTC. This encodes CASSPGLAGRLSYNEQFF. The chain couples TRBV18 to TRBJ2-1; the match to TRBD2 covers 11 bases. V shed 3 bases and J 1 base; nucleotides not matched to a gene: 8. Germline CDR1 and CDR2: KGHSH and LQKENI. This CDR3 has 18 amino acids. The whole variable domain, filled in from reference TRBV18 and TRBJ2-1, reads NAGVMQNPRHLVRRRGQEARLRCSPMKGHSHVYWYRQLPEEGLKFMVYLQKENIIDESGMPKERFSAEFPKEGPSILRIQQVVRGDSAAYFCASSPGLAGRLSYNEQFFGPGTRLTVL.

The rearrangement joins TRBV29-1 to TRBJ2-2; 7 bases fit TRBD1. This CDR3 is 14 amino acids long. After removal of 5 bases from V and 3 bases from J, the junction contained 6 bases not matched to a gene. Per germline, CDR1 SQVTM and CDR2 ANQGSEA. The DNA for the CDR3 is TGCAGCGTTTTAGAGCAGGGGGACACCGGGGAGCTGTTTTTT. As protein: CSVLEQGDTGELFF.

V usage is TRBV6-5 and J usage is TRBJ2-1; D possibly corresponds to TRBD2 (5 bases). V was pared by 2 bases and J by 4 bases, with 12 bases between. The CDR3 loop spans 15 amino acids. Germline lookup yields CDR1 MNHEY and CDR2 SVGAGI. CDR3 loop: CASSYISGEYNEQFF. Written as DNA, the CDR3 is TGTGCCAGCAGTTACATCAGCGGAGAATACAATGAGCAGTTCTTC.

This clone was counted between two and nine times. The rearrangement links TRBV28 to TRBJ1-2; possibly TRBD1 for D (5 bases). CDR1 is MDHEN and CDR2 is SYDVKM in the germline V gene. Trimming removed 10 bases from V and 0 bases from J, with 9 bases in between. CDR3 length: 12 amino acids. The CDR3 DNA reads TGTGCCACCACAGGAGCTAACTATGGCTACACCTTC. Translating it yields CATTGANYGYTF.

The chain has TRBV9 and TRBJ2-3, with D possibly TRBD1 on 5 matching bases. In germline, CDR1 is SGDLS, CDR2 YYNGEE. CDR3 length equals 13 residues. Trimming removed 4 bases from V and 3 bases from J, with 9 bases in between. CDR3 in DNA: TGTGCCAGCAGCTACCAGGGAACAGATACGCAGTATTTT. Translation gives CASSYQGTDTQYF. Together with reference TRBV9 and TRBJ2-3, the CDR3 gives the full variable domain: DSGVTQTPKHLITATGQRVTLRCSPRSGDLSVYWYQQSLDQGLQFLIQYYNGEERAKGNILERFSAQQFPDLHSELNLSSLELGDSALYFCASSYQGTDTQYFGPGTRLTVL.

This clone was recorded only once. The chain uses TRBV9 and TRBJ1-3, with a weak D call TRBD1 (5 bases). Trimming removed 0 bases from V and 0 bases from J, with 7 bases in between. Germline V CDR1 and CDR2: SGDLS, YYNGEE. The CDR3 runs 15 residues. CDR3: CASSVDGGSGNTIYF. CDR3 coding DNA: TGTGCCAGCAGCGTAGACGGGGGCTCTGGAAACACCATATATTTT.

The CDR3 nucleotides are TGTGCCAGCAGTTACTCCAGGGCATGGGTTCATGGCTACACCTTC. It is translated as CASSYSRAWVHGYTF. The rearrangement uses TRBV6-5 and TRBJ1-2; possible D gene TRBD1, 5 bases. Germline V CDR1 and CDR2: MNHEY, SVGAGI. Trimming took 0 bases from V and 6 from J, leaving 14 bases between them. This CDR3 region has 15 residues.

This chain uses TRBV9 with TRBJ2-7, with D maybe TRBD1 (5 bases). Germline CDR1 is SGDLS and CDR2 is YYNGEE. This CDR3 is 15 amino acids long. V was cut by 0 bases and J by 7 bases, with 17 bases left in between. The CDR3 nucleotides read TGTGCCAGCAGCGTAGGGGGCGGATTCACCTCGGAGCAGTACTTC. It translates to CASSVGGGFTSEQYF.

The genes are TRBV11-2 and TRBJ2-3, with D possibly being TRBD2 (5 bases). From germline, CDR1 is SGHAT and CDR2 FQNNGV. With 5 bases removed from V and 1 base from J, the gap between germline ends came to 16 bases. The CDR3 spans 16 residues. The CDR3 nucleotides read TGTGCCAGCAGCCCCCCAAGGCTTAGCGGCACAGATACGCAGTATTTT. Its protein is CASSPPRLSGTDTQYF.

With respect to this clone: The sample has other DNA sequences that encode this CDR3 too. The chain carries TRBV5-4 and TRBJ2-2; TRBD1 matches at 11 bases. V lost 0 bases and J lost 2; bases outside the gene matches: 3. The CDR3 is made up of 17 amino acids. The germline V gene encodes CDR1 SGHNT and CDR2 YYREEE (reference sequence). Written as DNA, the CDR3 is TGTGCCAGCAGCTTGGGGACAGGGGGCGTTAACACCGGGGAGCTGTTTTTT. It codes for CASSLGTGGVNTGELFF.

This chain uses TRBV5-1 with TRBJ1-1; D perhaps matches TRBD1 (5 bases). In germline, CDR1 is SGHRS, CDR2 YFSETQ. This CDR3 region has 16 residues. Trimming shortened V by 1 base and J by 0 bases, and 13 bases separated the two germline ends. Here the CDR3 reads CASSLSGTPMNTEAFF. The CDR3 nucleotides are TGCGCCAGCAGCTTGAGCGGGACCCCAATGAACACTGAAGCTTTCTTT.

The genes are TRBV7-2 and TRBJ1-1; D remains ambiguous. Trimming shortened V by 1 base and J by 6 bases, and 12 bases separated the two germline ends. The CDR3 is 14 amino acids. Germline assignment: CDR1 SGHTA and CDR2 FQGNSA. The CDR3 region has the DNA TGTGCCAGCAGCTTAGGTAGTGGGCGCGCTGAAGCTTTCTTT. It codes for CASSLGSGRAEAFF.

The chain links TRBV7-2 to TRBJ1-6; D may be TRBD1 (5 bases). The CDR3 runs 15 residues. The germline V and J ends were trimmed by 6 bases and 9 bases, with 18 bases remaining between them. Germline V gene sequence: CDR1 SGHTA, CDR2 FQGNSA. The CDR3 DNA follows: TGTGCCAGCAGTAGTGCAGGGTTAACTTTTTCACCCCTCCACTTT. Translated: CASSSAGLTFSPLHF.

The V and J genes are TRBV5-4 and TRBJ1-1; TRBD1 agrees at 10 bases. The J segment lost 3 bases and the V segment lost 3 bases, leaving 8 bases of the junction unmatched. CDR3 size: 16 residues. Germline V CDR1 and CDR2: SGHNT, YYREEE (reference sequence). In nucleotides, the CDR3 is TGTGCCAGCAGCTGGCCGGGACAGGGGCCGGACACTGAAGCTTTCTTT. The encoded protein is CASSWPGQGPDTEAFF.

The V and J genes are TRBV5-6 and TRBJ1-1; TRBD1 is a possible D gene (5 bases). The V and J ends lost 2 bases and 1 base respectively, with 9 bases between them. Germline V gene data show CDR1 as SGHDT and CDR2 as YYEEEE. The CDR3 length is 14 residues. In DNA form, the CDR3 reads TGTGCCAGCAGCTTTGTAGGGGCGAACACTGAAGCTTTCTTT. Translation: CASSFVGANTEAFF.

V gene TRBV30 combines with J gene TRBJ1-3, with TRBD1 identical over 9 bases. With V trimmed by 3 bases and J by 4 bases, 7 bases remained unmatched. Per the germline V gene, CDR1 is GTSNPN and CDR2 is SVGIG (reference sequence). The CDR3 is made up of 15 amino acids. CDR3 sequence reads: CAWRGGQGLGNTIYF. CDR3 in DNA: TGTGCCTGGAGGGGAGGACAGGGGTTAGGAAACACCATATATTTT.

The chain joins TRBV7-8 to TRBJ2-6; the match to TRBD2 covers 7 bases. Looked up from germline, CDR1 is SGHVS and CDR2 is FQNEAQ. The CDR3 runs to 16 residues. V dropped 5 bases and J dropped 4; count of bases not matched to a gene: 8. The CDR3 DNA reads TGTGCCAGCAGCCAACCGGGGGGTACCGGGGCCAACGTCCTGACTTTC. This translates into CASSQPGGTGANVLTF. Variable domain in full (rest from reference TRBV7-8 and TRBJ2-6): GAGVSQSPRYKVAKRGQDVALRCDPISGHVSLFWYQQALGQGPEFLTYFQNEAQLDKSGLPSDRFFAERPEGSVSTLKIQRTQQEDSAVYLCASSQPGGTGANVLTFGAGSRLTVL.

This chain links TRBV5-1 with TRBJ2-7, with 7 bases identical to TRBD1. The CDR3 extends over 14 amino acids. The germline V gene encodes CDR1 SGHRS and CDR2 YFSETQ. Trimming removed 5 bases from V and 1 base from J; junction bases left unmatched: 6. CDR3 nucleotides: TGCGCCAGCAGTTTCGGGACAGCTTCCTACGAGCAGTACTTC. It encodes CASSFGTASYEQYF. The entire variable domain, with the rest obtained from reference TRBV5-1 and TRBJ2-7, is as follows: KAGVTQTPRYLIKTRGQQVTLSCSPISGHRSVSWYQQTPGQGLQFLFEYFSETQRNKGNFPGRFSGRQFSNSRSEMNVSTLELGDSALYLCASSFGTASYEQYFGPGTRLTVT.

This clone was counted between two and nine times. The V and J genes are TRBV5-4 and TRBJ1-6; 10 bases agree with TRBD1. The germline V gene encodes CDR1 SGHNT and CDR2 YYREEE (reference sequence). The CDR3 has 15 amino acids. The V gene end was trimmed by 4 bases and the J gene end by 9 bases; junction bases not matched to a gene: 7. CDR3 coding DNA: TGTGCCAGCAGCCGGGCGGGACAGGGGACTTCACCCCTCCACTTT. This codes for CASSRAGQGTSPLHF.

CDR3 nucleotides: TGTGCCAGCAGCTTAGGCGGGGGAGGAAATACGCAGTATTTT. Translation gives CASSLGGGGNTQYF. The genes are TRBV7-2 and TRBJ2-3; 7 positions match TRBD2. Germline V gene lookup returns CDR1 SGHTA and CDR2 FQGNSA. This CDR3 has 14 amino acids. J lost 7 bases, V lost 1 base, and 5 bases had no gene match.

The chain combines TRBV18 with TRBJ1-1, with 9 bases aligning to TRBD1. The V gene's germline CDR1 is KGHSH and CDR2 LQKENI. The J segment lost 8 bases and the V segment lost 1 base, leaving 8 bases of the junction unmatched. The length of the CDR3 is 15 residues. CDR3 DNA: TGTGCCAGCTCACCACGCGGACAGGGGTCGGGAGAAGCTTTCTTT. This translates into CASSPRGQGSGEAFF. The full variable domain, its missing parts supplied by reference TRBV18 and TRBJ1-1, is NAGVMQNPRHLVRRRGQEARLRCSPMKGHSHVYWYRQLPEEGLKFMVYLQKENIIDESGMPKERFSAEFPKEGPSILRIQQVVRGDSAAYFCASSPRGQGSGEAFFGQGTRLTVV.